The source of this T cell receptor (beta chain) is a study of blood T cell repertoires in COVID-19. Turning to the study itself: The United States, Italy and Spain provided the acute and convalescent COVID-19 samples.

The ends lost 5 bases at V and 8 bases at J; junction bases unmatched: 13. The germline V gene has CDR1 LNHDA and CDR2 SQIVND (reference sequence). This CDR3 region has 16 residues. Enrolment of Seattle patients took place during active infection, and they were followed longitudinally. In the original analysis: Counts of nucleated cells, estimated from reference gene primer amplification, were obtained. TCRdb keeps only in-frame clones here, not all; method: immunoSEQ multiplex PCR. V, J and clone size derive from that table, while D and trimming were established from the DNA sequence. The sample lists 300,000 to 450,000 clones, approximately 87% occurring once.

V is TRBV19 and J is TRBJ2-1, with 9 bases fitting TRBD2. Specimen: peripheral blood. The clonotype was recovered from a woman in her 30s with COVID-19, enrolled during active disease. The CDR3 region is CASSSPGTSLRDEQFF. The CDR3 DNA reads TGTGCCAGTAGTTCCCCCGGGACTAGCTTAAGGGATGAGCAGTTCTTC.